This T cell receptor (beta chain) emerged from a study of T cell responses to AZD1222 COVID-19 vaccine. Study conclusions and caveats: CD4 TCRs covered the whole spike, strongest at regions 160-218 and 743-854. AZD1222 recipients seropositive at baseline numbered only six or seven. In all cases, repertoires were sampled only after the peak T cell response. After two AZD1222 doses, spike-specific TCR breadth and depth rose versus day 0.

Concerning this clone itself: Its antigen is as yet unknown. At one of its ends the junction is not consistent with the germline gene, which may arise from a read error.

The germline V gene has CDR1 SNHLY and CDR2 FYNNEI. The CDR3 contains 10 residues. TCRdb's copy holds only in-frame clones and misses some; the assay was immunoSEQ multiplex PCR. The sample has some 89,000 clones, more than 75% seen once; the top ten hold approximately 4.5%. The receptor was derived from an adult in good health. The chain has TRBV2 and TRBJ2-7; unclear D gene. Specimen: peripheral blood, collected on day 0 of MenACWY control vaccination. The CDR3 region is CASSGHPGDF. DNA for the CDR3: TGTGCCAGCAGTGGACACCCTGGGGACTTC.